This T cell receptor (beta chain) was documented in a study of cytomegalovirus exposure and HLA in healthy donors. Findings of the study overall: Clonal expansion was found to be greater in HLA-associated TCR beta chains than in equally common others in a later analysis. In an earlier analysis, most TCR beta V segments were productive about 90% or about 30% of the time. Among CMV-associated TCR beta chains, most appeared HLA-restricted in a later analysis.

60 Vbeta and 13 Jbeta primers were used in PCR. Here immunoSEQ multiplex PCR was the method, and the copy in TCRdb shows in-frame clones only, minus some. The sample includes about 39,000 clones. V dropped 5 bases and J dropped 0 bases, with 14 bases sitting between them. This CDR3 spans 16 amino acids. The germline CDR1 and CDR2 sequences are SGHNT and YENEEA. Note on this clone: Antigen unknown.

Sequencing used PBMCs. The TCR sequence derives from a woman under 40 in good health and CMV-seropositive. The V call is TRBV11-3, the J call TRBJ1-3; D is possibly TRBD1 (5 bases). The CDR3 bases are TGTGCCAGCAGCCTCGGGGGATGGAGCTCTGGAAACACCATATATTTT. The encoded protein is CASSLGGWSSGNTIYF.